The T cell receptor beta chain described here comes from a study of T cell repertoires in cytomegalovirus infection. At the level of the study: Peptides in the study included HLA-C-restricted and HLA-B-restricted CMV epitopes. CMV infection and matching HLA type were both indicated by public TCR beta signatures. Study-wide findings and caveats: CMV-specific TCR beta clonotypes restricted by HLA-C dominated the ex vivo response.

TCRdb called the reads again in MiXCR, with one record for every CDR3 protein. This sample has approximately 910,000 distinct CDR3 sequences, with around 30% found just once. CDR3 length: 11 amino acids. The germline gives CDR1 MNHGY, CDR2 SAAAGT. Worth noting for this clonotype: The antigen remains undetermined.

The origin of this receptor is a human donor in good health (CMV status not recorded). Some clones in this sample may be carry-over from other donors' samples. This chain joins TRBV6-8 and TRBJ2-7; D remains ambiguous. This material consisted of cultured CD8+ T cells from PBMCs, taken from culture after CMV antigen stimulation. The DNA for the CDR3 is TGTGTCCGCAGTTACAACCACGAGCAGTACTTC. Translating it yields CVRSYNHEQYF.